The rows below give T cell receptor beta chains drawn from one sample of a study of post-analysis software for immune sequencing data. Each CDR3 protein gets one entry after TCRdb re-called the PCR reads with MiXCR. The data show approximately 570,000 distinct CDR3 sequences, about 40% seen once. Sequencing used blood. Receptor source: a girl aged 5 to 17 with multiple sclerosis. Both conserved end residues are part of each CDR3. A D gene is named only where the DNA matches it firmly. Expanded clones are given a class, and other clones once, few, many or no size at all.

V gene	clone size	J gene	D gene	CDR3 DNA	CDR3 protein
TRBV15	.	TRBJ2-7	TRBD1	TGTGCCACCAGCAGGGGTACAGGGGACTACGAGCAGTACTTC	CATSRGTGDYEQYF
TRBV7-6	.	TRBJ2-7	TRBD1	TGTGCCAGCAGCCTTAACGACAGGGGCTACGAGCAGTACTTC	CASSLNDRGYEQYF
TRBV5-1	.	TRBJ1-6	.	TGCGCCAGCAGTGACACCTCAGGGAATTCACCCCTCCACTTT	CASSDTSGNSPLHF
TRBV20-1	.	TRBJ2-4	.	TGCAGTGCTAGCCCCCGTCGCGGTCAGTACAAAAACATTCAGTACTTC	CSASPRRGQYKNIQYF
TRBV6-5	few	TRBJ2-1	TRBD2	TGTGCCAGCAGTTGCCCGGTGGGGGGAGGGCCGGGAAATGAGCAGTTCTTC	CASSCPVGGGPGNEQFF
TRBV6-6	.	TRBJ2-7	.	TGTGCCAGCAGTTACCACAGTTTCCCCTACGAGCAGTACTTC	CASSYHSFPYEQYF
TRBV5-6	.	TRBJ2-1	.	TGTGCCAGCAGCTCCACCTATGAGCAGTTCTTC	CASSSTYEQFF
TRBV20-1	few	TRBJ2-5	TRBD2	TGCAGTGCTTCGACTAGCGGGGGGCCAGAGACCCAGTACTTC	CSASTSGGPETQYF
TRBV9	few	TRBJ2-1	.	TGTGCCAGCAGCGTAGCTTTTGGAAGGGCCAATGAGCAGTTCTTC	CASSVAFGRANEQFF
TRBV3-1	.	TRBJ1-1	.	TGTGCCAGCAGCCAAGAGAATGGTCCAGGGAGGAGTGGAACTGAAGCTTTCTTT	CASSQENGPGRSGTEAFF
TRBV29-1	.	TRBJ1-1	.	TGCAGCGTGGCTTTAGGCACTGAAGCTTTCTTT	CSVALGTEAFF
TRBV4-2	.	TRBJ2-6	.	TGTGCCAGCAGCCAAGAAATCTCTGGGGCCAACGTCCTGACTTTC	CASSQEISGANVLTF
TRBV9	.	TRBJ2-1	TRBD2	TGTGCCTCGGGGGGGCCTAGGTTCAATGAGCAGTTCTTC	CASGGPRFNEQFF
TRBV19	few	TRBJ1-4	.	TGTGCCAGTACCCCGGGGGGGAAGGAGGAAAAACTGTTTTTT	CASTPGGKEEKLFF
TRBV4-1	.	TRBJ1-2	.	TGCGCCAGCAGCCGCACCCCTGTGGGTGGCTACACCTTC	CASSRTPVGGYTF
TRBV20-1	few	TRBJ2-1	.	TGCAGTGCTAGCGTCGGTCTCTACAATGAGCAGTTCTTC	CSASVGLYNEQFF
TRBV7-2	.	TRBJ2-5	TRBD1	TGTGCCAGCAGCACAAGCCGGGACAGAAAAGAGACCCAGTACTTC	CASSTSRDRKETQYF
TRBV28	.	TRBJ1-1	.	TGTGCCAGCAGGGACATAAGGGCTGAAGCTTTCTTT	CASRDIRAEAFF
TRBV20-1	.	TRBJ2-5	TRBD2	TGCAGTGCTAGAGAGAAGGGGAGGGATGAGACCCAGTACTTC	CSAREKGRDETQYF
TRBV9	.	TRBJ2-3	.	TGTGCCAGCAGCGAGGTCCGGGGTACGCAGTATTTT	CASSEVRGTQYF
TRBV6-5	few	TRBJ2-6	.	TGTGCCAGCAGTTACTCGCTAGGGGCGGGTCTGACTTTC	CASSYSLGAGLTF
TRBV6-6	few	TRBJ2-7	TRBD1	TGTGCCAGCAGCTCCCCGGGACAGGGTCATTACGAGCAGTACTTC	CASSSPGQGHYEQYF
TRBV12-3/TRBV12-4	once	TRBJ2-4	.	TGTGCCAGCAGTTGGAAGGGTATGGCCAAAAGCATTCAGTACTTC	CASSWKGMAKSIQYF
TRBV12-3/TRBV12-4	.	TRBJ2-4	.	TGTGCCAGCACCCTCGGCCAGGGTACCTCTGAGCAGTACTTC	CASTLGQGTSEQYF
TRBV2	few	TRBJ2-7	.	TGTGCCCTCCCCTTCGTGGTTTACGAGCAGTACTTC	CALPFVVYEQYF
TRBV7-9	.	TRBJ2-1	.	TGTGCCAGCAGCTTAAGTATCCCCGGGCCCCTAGGCCCTGAGCAGTTCTTC	CASSLSIPGPLGPEQFF
TRBV3-1	few	TRBJ2-5	.	TGTGCCAGCAGCCAACGGACTGGGGAAGAGACCCAGTACTTC	CASSQRTGEETQYF
TRBV10-3	.	TRBJ2-7	TRBD2	TGTGCCACCGGGGAGGGTGAGGACGAGCAGTACTTC	CATGEGEDEQYF
TRBV7-2	many	TRBJ2-5	TRBD2	TGTGCCAGCAGCTTAGGGACTAGCGGGAGTGGGACCCAGTACTTC	CASSLGTSGSGTQYF
TRBV3-1	.	TRBJ2-1	.	TGTGCCAGCAGCCAAGGGGCTTTCTACAATGAGCAGTTCTTC	CASSQGAFYNEQFF
TRBV12-3/TRBV12-4	.	TRBJ1-3	.	TGTGCCAGCAGACCTCCAGGGGTGCTGGGTGGAAACACCATATATTTT	CASRPPGVLGGNTIYF
TRBV5-1	.	TRBJ2-6	TRBD1	TGCGCCAGCAGCGGACAGGGGGCGCATTCTGGGGCCAACGTCCTGACTTTC	CASSGQGAHSGANVLTF
TRBV28	.	TRBJ2-3	TRBD1	TGTGCCAGCAGTCGTACAGGGGCGGGCGTAGATACGCAGTATTTT	CASSRTGAGVDTQYF
TRBV5-5	.	TRBJ1-4	.	TGTGCCAGCAGCTTGGTATTACCAACTAATGAAAAACTGTTTTTT	CASSLVLPTNEKLFF
TRBV4-2	.	TRBJ2-1	.	TGTGCCAGCAGCCAAGGAGACAGAAGGTCCGATGAGCAGTTCTTC	CASSQGDRRSDEQFF
TRBV5-1	.	TRBJ1-6	.	TGCGCCAGCAGCTTGGAGGTGGGACCCTATAATTCACCCCTCCACTTT	CASSLEVGPYNSPLHF
TRBV6-6	once	TRBJ2-1	.	TGTGCCAGCCGCAACGGAGACAATGAGCAGTTCTTC	CASRNGDNEQFF
TRBV30	.	TRBJ2-1	.	TGTGCCTGGACCTTGGGGACCTCCTACAATGAGCAGTTCTTC	CAWTLGTSYNEQFF
TRBV5-1	few	TRBJ2-5	TRBD1	TGCGCCAGCAGCTTCCACAGGGGAAGTCAAGAGACCCAGTACTTC	CASSFHRGSQETQYF
TRBV27	.	TRBJ2-3	.	TGTGCCACCTGGGGGTTGAGAAGCACAGATACGCAGTATTTT	CATWGLRSTDTQYF
TRBV12-3/TRBV12-4	.	TRBJ2-3	TRBD1	TGTGCCGGCAGGGGGTCAGGCACGCAGTATTTT	CAGRGSGTQYF
TRBV9	.	TRBJ1-4	TRBD1	TGTGCCAGCGGTCGACAGGGAATTGCTAATGAAAAACTGTTTTTT	CASGRQGIANEKLFF